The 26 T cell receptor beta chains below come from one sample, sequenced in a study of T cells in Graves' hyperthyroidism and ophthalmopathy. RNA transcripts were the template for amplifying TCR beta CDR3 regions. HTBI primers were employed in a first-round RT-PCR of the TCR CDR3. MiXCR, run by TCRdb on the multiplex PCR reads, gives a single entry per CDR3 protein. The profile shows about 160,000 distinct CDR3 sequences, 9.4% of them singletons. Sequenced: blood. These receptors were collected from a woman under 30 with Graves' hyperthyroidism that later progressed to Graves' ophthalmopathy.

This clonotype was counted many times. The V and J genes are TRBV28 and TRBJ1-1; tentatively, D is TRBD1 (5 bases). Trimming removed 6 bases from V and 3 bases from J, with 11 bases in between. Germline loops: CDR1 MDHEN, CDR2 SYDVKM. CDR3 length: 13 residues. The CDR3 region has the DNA TGTGCCAGCAGGTCGACAGAGGACACTGAAGCTTTCTTT. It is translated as CASRSTEDTEAFF.

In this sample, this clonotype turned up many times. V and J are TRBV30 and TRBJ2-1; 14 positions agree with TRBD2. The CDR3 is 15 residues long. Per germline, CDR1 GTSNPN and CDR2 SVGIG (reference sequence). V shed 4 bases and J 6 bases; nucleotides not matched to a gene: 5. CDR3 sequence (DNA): TGTGCCTGGAAGACTAGCGGGAGGGAAATCAATGAGCAGTTCTTC. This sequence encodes CAWKTSGREINEQFF.

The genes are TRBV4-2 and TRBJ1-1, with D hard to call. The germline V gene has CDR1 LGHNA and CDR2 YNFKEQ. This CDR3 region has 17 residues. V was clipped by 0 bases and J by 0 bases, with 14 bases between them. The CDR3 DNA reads TGTGCCAGCAGCCAAGAGACTCGGCCAGGTATGAACACTGAAGCTTTCTTT. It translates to CASSQETRPGMNTEAFF.

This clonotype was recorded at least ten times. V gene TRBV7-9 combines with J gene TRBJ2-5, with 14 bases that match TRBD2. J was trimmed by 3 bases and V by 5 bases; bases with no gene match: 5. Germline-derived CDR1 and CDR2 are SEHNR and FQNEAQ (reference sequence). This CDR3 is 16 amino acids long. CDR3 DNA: TGTGCCAGCAGCCGAGGGACTAGCGGGAGTAAAGAGACCCAGTACTTC. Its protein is CASSRGTSGSKETQYF.

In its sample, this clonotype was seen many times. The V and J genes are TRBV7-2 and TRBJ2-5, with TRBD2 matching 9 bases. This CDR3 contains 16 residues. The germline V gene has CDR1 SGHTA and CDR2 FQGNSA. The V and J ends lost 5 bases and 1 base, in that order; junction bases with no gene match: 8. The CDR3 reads CASSTRAGGFQETQYF. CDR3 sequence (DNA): TGTGCCAGCAGCACCAGAGCGGGGGGATTCCAAGAGACCCAGTACTTC.

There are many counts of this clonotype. In DNA form, the CDR3 reads TGTGCCAGCAGTCGCATGACAGGGGGCGCGAACACTGAAGCTTTCTTT. Protein: CASSRMTGGANTEAFF. V is TRBV6-1 and J is TRBJ1-1, with 10 bases fitting TRBD1. Germline CDR1 reads MNHNS; CDR2 reads SASEGT. The CDR3 runs to 16 residues. Trimming cost V 5 bases and J 1 base; bases outside gene matches: 7.

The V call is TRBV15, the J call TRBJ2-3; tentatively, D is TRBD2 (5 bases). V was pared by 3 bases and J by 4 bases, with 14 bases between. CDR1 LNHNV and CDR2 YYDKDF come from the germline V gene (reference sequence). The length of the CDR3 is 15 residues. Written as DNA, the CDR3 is TGTGCCACCAGCAGGTATTCCGGAGCGGCAGATACGCAGTATTTT. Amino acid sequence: CATSRYSGAADTQYF. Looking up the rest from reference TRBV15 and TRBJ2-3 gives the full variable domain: DAMVIQNPRYQVTQFGKPVTLSCSQTLNHNVMYWYQQKSSQAPKLLFHYYDKDFNNEADTPDNFQSRRPNTSFCFLDIRSPGLGDTAMYLCATSRYSGAADTQYFGPGTRLTVL.

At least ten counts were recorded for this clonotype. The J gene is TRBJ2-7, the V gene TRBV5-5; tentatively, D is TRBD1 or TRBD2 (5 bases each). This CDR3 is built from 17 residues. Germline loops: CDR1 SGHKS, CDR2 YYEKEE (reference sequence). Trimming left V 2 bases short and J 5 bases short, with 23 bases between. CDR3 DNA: TGTGCCAGCAGCTTCCGGCGAGAAGGGGACGAACGAAACGAGCAGTACTTC. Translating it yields CASSFRREGDERNEQYF.

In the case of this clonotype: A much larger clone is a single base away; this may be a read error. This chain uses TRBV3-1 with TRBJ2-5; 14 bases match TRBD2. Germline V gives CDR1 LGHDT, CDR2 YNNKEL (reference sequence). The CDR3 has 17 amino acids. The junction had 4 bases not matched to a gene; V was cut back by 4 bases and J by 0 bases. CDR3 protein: CASSRGLAGEYQETQYF. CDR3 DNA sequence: TGTGCCAGCAGCCGGGGACTAGCGGGAGAGTACCAAGAGACCCAGTACTTC.

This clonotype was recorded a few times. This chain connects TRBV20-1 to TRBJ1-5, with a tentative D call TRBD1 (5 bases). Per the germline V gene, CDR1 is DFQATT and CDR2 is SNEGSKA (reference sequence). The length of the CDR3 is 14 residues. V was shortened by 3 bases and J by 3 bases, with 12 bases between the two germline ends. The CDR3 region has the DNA TGCAGTGCTAGGGGTGACAGTCCCAATCAGCCCCAGCATTTT. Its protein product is CSARGDSPNQPQHF.

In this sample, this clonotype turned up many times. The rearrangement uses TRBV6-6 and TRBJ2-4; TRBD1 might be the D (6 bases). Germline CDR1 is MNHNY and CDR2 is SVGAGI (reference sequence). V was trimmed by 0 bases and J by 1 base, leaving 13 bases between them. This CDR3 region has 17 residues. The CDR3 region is CASSYSGTRGAKNIQYF. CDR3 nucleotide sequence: TGTGCCAGCAGTTACTCGGGCACTAGGGGGGCCAAAAACATTCAGTACTTC.

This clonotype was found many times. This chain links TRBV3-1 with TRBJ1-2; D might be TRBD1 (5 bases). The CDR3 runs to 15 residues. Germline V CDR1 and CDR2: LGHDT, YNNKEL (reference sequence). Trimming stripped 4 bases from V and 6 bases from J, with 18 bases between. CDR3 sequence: CASSLISTGGHGYTF. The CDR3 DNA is TGTGCCAGCAGCCTAATCAGCACAGGCGGACATGGCTACACCTTC. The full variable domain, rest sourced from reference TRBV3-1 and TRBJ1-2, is DTAVSQTPKYLVTQMGNDKSIKCEQNLGHDTMYWYKQDSKKFLKIMFSYNNKELIINETVPNRFSPKSPDKAHLNLHINSLELGDSAVYFCASSLISTGGHGYTFGSGTRLTVV.

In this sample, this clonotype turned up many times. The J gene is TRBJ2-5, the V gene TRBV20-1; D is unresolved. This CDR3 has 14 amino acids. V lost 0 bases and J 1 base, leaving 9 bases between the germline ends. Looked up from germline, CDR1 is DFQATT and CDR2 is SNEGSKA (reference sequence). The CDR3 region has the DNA TGCAGTGCTAGAGATAACCGAGCCCAAGAGACCCAGTACTTC. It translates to CSARDNRAQETQYF.

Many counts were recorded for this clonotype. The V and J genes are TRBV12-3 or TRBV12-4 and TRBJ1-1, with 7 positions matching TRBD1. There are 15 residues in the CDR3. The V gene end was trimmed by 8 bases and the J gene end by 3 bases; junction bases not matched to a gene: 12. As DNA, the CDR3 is TGTGCCAGCCGACCGGACGGGACAGTGTACACTGAAGCTTTCTTT. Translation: CASRPDGTVYTEAFF.

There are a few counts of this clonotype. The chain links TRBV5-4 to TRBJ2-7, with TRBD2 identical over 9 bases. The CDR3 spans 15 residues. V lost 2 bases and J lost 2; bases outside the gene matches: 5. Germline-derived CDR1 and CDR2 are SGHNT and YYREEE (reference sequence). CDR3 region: CASSFTAGGTYEQYF. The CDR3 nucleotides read TGTGCCAGCAGCTTTACAGCGGGAGGCACCTACGAGCAGTACTTC.

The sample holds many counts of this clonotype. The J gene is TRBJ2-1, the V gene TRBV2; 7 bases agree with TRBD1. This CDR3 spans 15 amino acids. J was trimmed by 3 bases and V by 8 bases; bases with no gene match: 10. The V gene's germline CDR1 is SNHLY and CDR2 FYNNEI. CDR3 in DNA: TGTGCCAGCGCCACGACAGGGCCTCTCTACAATGAGCAGTTCTTC. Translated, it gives CASATTGPLYNEQFF.

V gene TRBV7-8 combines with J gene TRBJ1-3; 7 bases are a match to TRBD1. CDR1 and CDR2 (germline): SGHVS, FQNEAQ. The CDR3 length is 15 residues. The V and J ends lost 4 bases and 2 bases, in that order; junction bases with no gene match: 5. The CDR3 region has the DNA TGTGCCAGCAGCTACAGACAGGGAACTGGAAACACCATATATTTT. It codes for CASSYRQGTGNTIYF.

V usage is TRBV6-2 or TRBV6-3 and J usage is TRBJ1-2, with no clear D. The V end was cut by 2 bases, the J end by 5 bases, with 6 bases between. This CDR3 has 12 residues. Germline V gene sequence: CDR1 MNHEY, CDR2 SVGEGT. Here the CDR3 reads CASSYKGYGYTF. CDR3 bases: TGTGCCAGCAGTTACAAAGGATATGGCTACACCTTC.

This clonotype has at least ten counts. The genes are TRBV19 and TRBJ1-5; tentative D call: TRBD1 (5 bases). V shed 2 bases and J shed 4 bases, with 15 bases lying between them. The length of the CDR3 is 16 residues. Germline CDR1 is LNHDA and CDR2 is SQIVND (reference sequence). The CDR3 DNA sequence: TGTGCCAGTAGTATAATGTTTGACAGTGGAAATCAGCCCCAGCATTTT. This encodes CASSIMFDSGNQPQHF.

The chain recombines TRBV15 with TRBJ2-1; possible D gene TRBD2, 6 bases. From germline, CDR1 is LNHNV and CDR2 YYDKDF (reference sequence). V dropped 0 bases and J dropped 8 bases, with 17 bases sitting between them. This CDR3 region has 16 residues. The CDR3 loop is CATSRDRASVPDEQFF. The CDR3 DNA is TGTGCCACCAGCAGAGATAGGGCTAGCGTGCCCGATGAGCAGTTCTTC.

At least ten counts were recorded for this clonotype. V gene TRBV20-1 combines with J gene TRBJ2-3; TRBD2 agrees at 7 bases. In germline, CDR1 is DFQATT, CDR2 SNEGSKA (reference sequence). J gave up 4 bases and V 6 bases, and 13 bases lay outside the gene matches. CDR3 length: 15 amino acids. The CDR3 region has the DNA TGCAGTGCCCACCTTGGGGCGGGGGTAGCAGATACGCAGTATTTT. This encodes CSAHLGAGVADTQYF.

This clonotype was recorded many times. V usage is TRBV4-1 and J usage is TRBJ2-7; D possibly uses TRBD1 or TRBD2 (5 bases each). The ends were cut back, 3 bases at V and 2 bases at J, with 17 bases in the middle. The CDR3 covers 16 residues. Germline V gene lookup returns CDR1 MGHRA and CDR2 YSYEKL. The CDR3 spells CASSQGVTRNPYEQYF. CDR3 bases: TGCGCCAGCAGCCAGGGGGTGACACGCAACCCCTACGAGCAGTACTTC.

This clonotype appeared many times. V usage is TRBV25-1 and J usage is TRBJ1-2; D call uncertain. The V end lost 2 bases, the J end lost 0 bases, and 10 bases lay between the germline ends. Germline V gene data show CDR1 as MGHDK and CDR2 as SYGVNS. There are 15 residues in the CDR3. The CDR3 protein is CASSERGPANYGYTF. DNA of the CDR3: TGTGCCAGCAGTGAACGAGGGCCGGCTAACTATGGCTACACCTTC.

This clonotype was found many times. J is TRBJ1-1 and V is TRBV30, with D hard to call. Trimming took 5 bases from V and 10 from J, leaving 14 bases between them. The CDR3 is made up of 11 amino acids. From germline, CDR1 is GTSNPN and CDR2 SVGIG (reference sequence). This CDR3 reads CAWARVAGAFF. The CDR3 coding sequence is TGTGCCTGGGCTCGGGTCGCTGGAGCTTTCTTT.

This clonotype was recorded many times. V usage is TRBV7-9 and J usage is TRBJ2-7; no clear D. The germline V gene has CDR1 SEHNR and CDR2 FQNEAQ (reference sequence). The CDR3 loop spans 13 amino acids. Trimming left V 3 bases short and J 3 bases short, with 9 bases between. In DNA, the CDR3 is TGTGCCAGCAGCTTGTACAGCCACTACGAGCAGTACTTC. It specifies CASSLYSHYEQYF.

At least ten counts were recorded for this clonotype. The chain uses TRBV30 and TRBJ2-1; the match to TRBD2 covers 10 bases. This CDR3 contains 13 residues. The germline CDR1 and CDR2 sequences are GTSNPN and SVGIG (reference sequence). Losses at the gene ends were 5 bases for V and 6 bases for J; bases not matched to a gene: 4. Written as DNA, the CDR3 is TGTGCCTGGTCTAGCGGGAGTGGCAATGAGCAGTTCTTC. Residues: CAWSSGSGNEQFF.